This T cell receptor (beta chain) was captured in a study of blood T cell repertoires in COVID-19. Overall study context: Samples representing acute and convalescent COVID-19 were sourced from the United States, Italy and Spain.

As originally analysed: Scientists estimated how many nucleated cells there were by amplifying reference gene primers. Libraries were prepared by immunoSEQ multiplex PCR; TCRdb keeps only in-frame clonotypes and omits some of them. V and J calls and clone size are as listed in that table; D and trimming were resolved from the DNA. The repertoire includes approximately 69,000 clones, approximately 91% of them detected once, and over 25% sits in the top ten. Trimming took off 6 bases at V and 4 bases at J, with 9 bases between the two ends. There are 12 residues in the CDR3. Germline lookup yields CDR1 MNHNY and CDR2 SVGAGI (reference sequence).

The rearrangement joins TRBV6-6 to TRBJ1-2; D remains unclear. Sample: peripheral blood. This sequence was found in a man in his forties or fifties with acute or convalescent COVID-19. CDR3 region: CASSLEAYGYTF. The CDR3, as DNA: TGTGCCAGCAGCCTGGAGGCCTATGGCTACACCTTC.